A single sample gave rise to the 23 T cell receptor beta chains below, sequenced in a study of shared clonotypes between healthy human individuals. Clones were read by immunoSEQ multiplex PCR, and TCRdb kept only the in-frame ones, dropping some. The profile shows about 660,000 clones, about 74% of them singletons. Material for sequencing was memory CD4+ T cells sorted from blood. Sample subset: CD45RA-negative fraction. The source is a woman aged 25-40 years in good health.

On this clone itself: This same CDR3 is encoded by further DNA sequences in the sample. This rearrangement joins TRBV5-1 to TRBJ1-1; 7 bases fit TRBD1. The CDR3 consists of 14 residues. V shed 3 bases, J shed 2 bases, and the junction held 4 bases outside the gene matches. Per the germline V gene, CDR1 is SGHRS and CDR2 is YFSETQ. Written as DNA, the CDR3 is TGCGCCAGCAGCTCCGGGACAGAAAACACTGAAGCTTTCTTT. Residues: CASSSGTENTEAFF.

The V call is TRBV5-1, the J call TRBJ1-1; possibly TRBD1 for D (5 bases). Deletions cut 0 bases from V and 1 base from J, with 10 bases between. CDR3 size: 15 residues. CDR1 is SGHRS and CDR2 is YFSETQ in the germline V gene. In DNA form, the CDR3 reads TGCGCCAGCAGCTTGGCAGAGGGGACGAACACTGAAGCTTTCTTT. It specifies CASSLAEGTNTEAFF. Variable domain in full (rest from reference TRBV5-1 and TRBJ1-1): KAGVTQTPRYLIKTRGQQVTLSCSPISGHRSVSWYQQTPGQGLQFLFEYFSETQRNKGNFPGRFSGRQFSNSRSEMNVSTLELGDSALYLCASSLAEGTNTEAFFGQGTRLTVV.

This CDR3 reads CAWRGQGGLQPQHF. The CDR3 DNA reads TGTGCCTGGAGGGGACAGGGCGGCCTCCAGCCCCAGCATTTT. The chain links TRBV30 to TRBJ1-5; 9 bases align to TRBD1. The CDR3 is 14 amino acids. CDR1 GTSNPN and CDR2 SVGIG come from the germline V gene (reference sequence). Trimming at V came to 3 bases and at J to 7 bases, leaving 7 bases not matched to a gene.

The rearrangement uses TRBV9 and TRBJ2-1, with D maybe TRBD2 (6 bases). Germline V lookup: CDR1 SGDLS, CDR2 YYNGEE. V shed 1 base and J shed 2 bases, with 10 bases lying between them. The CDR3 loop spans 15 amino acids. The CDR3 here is CASSVTGETYNEQFF. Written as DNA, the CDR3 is TGTGCCAGCAGCGTAACGGGAGAGACCTACAATGAGCAGTTCTTC.

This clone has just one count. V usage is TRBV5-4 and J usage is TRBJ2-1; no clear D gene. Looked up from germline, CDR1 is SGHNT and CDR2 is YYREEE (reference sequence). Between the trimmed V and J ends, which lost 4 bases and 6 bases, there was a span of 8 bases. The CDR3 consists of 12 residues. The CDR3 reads CASSLVSNEQFF. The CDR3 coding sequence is TGTGCCAGCAGCCTAGTTAGCAATGAGCAGTTCTTC.

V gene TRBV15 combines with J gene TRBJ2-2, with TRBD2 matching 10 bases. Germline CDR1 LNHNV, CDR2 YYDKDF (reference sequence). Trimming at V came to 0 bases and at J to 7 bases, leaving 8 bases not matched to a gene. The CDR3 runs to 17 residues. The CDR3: CATSREGLAGEVGELFF. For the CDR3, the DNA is TGTGCCACCAGCAGAGAGGGGCTAGCGGGAGAGGTCGGGGAGCTGTTTTTT.

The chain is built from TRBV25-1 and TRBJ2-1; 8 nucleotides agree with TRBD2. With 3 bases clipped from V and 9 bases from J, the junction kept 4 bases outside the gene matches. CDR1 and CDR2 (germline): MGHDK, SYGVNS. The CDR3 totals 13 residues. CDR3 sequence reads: CASSDSGMTEQFF. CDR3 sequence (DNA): TGTGCCAGCAGTGATAGCGGGATGACTGAGCAGTTCTTC.

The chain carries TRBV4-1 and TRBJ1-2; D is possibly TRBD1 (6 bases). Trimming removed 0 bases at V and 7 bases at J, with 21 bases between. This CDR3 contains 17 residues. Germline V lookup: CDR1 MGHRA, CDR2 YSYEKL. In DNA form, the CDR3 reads TGCGCCAGCAGCCAAGAGTGGTCGGGGGCTAGGGATCTTGGCTACACCTTC. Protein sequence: CASSQEWSGARDLGYTF.

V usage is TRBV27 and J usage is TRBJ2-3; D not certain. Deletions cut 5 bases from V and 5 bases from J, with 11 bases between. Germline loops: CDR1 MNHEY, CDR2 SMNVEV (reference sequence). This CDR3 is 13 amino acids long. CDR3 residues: CASSGLVGDTQYF. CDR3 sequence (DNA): TGTGCCAGCAGTGGGCTAGTAGGAGATACGCAGTATTTT.

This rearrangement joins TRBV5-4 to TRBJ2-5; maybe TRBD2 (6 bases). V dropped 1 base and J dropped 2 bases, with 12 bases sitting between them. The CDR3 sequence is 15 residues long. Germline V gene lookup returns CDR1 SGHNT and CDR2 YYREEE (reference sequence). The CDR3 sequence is CASSLLVAEQETQYF. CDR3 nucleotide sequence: TGTGCCAGCAGCTTGTTGGTAGCGGAGCAAGAGACCCAGTACTTC.

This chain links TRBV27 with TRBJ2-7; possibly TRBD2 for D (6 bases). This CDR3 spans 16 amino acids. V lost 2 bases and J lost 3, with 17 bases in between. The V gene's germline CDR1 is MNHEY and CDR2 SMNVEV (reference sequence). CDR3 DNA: TGTGCCAGCAGTTTACGCGAACCGGGACTTATCTACGAGCAGTACTTC. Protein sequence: CASSLREPGLIYEQYF.

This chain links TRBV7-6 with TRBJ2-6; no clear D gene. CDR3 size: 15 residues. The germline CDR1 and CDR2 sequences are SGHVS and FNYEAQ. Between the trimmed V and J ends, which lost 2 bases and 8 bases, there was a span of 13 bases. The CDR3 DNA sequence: TGTGCCAGCAGCTTATTCCCACCACCAACCAACGTCCTGACTTTC. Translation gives CASSLFPPPTNVLTF.

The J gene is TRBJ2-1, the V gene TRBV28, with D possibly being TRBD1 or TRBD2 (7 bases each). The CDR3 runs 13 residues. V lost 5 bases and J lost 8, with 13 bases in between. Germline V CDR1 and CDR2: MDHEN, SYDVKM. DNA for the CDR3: TGTGCCAGCAGTGACAGGGAGGGCTATGAGCAGTTCTTC. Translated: CASSDREGYEQFF.

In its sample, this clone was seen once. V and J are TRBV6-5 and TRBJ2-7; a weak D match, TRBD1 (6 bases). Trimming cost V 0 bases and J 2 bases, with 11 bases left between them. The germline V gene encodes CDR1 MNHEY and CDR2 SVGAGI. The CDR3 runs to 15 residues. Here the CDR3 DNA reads TGTGCCAGCAGTTACTCTAACAGGGCCCCCTACGAGCAGTACTTC. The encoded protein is CASSYSNRAPYEQYF.

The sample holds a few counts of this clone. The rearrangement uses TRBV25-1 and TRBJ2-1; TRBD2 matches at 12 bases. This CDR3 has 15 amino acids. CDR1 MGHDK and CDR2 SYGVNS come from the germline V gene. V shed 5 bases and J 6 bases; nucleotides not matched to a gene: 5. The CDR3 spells CASSRLAGESNEQFF. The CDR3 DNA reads TGTGCCAGCAGTAGACTAGCGGGAGAAAGCAATGAGCAGTTCTTC.

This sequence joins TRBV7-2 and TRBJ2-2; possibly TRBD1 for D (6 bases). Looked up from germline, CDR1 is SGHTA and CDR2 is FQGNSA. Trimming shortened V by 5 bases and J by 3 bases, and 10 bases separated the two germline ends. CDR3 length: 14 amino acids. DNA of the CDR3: TGTGCCAGCAGCACCCACAGGGACACCGGGGAGCTGTTTTTT. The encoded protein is CASSTHRDTGELFF.

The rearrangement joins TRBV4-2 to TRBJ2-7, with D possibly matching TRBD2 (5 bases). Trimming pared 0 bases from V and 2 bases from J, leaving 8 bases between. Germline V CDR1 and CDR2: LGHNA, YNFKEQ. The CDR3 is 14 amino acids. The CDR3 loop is CASSQDRGTYEQYF. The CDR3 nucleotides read TGTGCCAGCAGCCAAGATCGAGGGACCTACGAGCAGTACTTC.

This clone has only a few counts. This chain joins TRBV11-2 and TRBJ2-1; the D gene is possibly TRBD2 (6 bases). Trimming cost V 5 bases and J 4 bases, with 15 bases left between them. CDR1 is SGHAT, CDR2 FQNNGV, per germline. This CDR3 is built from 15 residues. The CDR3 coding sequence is TGTGCCAGCAGCGCCATTAGCGGAAAATACAATGAGCAGTTCTTC. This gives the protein CASSAISGKYNEQFF.

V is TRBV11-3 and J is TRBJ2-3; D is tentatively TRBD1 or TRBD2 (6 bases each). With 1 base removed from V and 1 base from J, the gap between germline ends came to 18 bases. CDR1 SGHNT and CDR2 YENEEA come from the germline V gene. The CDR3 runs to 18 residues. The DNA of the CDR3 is TGTGCCAGCAGCTTAGGTATCCCGTCGAGGGGGGGCACAGATACGCAGTATTTT. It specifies CASSLGIPSRGGTDTQYF.

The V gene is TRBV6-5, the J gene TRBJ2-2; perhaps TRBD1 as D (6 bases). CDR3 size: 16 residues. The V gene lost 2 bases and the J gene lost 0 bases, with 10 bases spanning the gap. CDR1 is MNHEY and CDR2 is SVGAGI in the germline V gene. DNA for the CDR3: TGTGCCAGCAGTTACCAATGGACAGCGAACACCGGGGAGCTGTTTTTT. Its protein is CASSYQWTANTGELFF.

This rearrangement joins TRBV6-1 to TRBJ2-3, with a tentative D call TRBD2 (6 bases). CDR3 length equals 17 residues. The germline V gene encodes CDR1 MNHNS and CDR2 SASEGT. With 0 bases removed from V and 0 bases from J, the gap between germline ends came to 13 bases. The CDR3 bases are TGTGCCAGCAGTGAAGCCTATACTAGCACGAGCACAGATACGCAGTATTTT. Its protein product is CASSEAYTSTSTDTQYF.

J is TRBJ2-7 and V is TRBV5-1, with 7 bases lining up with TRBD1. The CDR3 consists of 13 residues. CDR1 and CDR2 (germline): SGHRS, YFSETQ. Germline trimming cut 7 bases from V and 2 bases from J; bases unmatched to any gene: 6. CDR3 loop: CASGRTGTYEQYF. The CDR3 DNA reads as TGCGCCAGCGGTCGGACAGGCACCTACGAGCAGTACTTC.

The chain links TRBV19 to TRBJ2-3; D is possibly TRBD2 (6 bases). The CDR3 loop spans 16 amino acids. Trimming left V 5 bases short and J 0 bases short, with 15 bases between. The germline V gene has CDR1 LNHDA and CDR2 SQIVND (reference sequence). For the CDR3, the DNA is TGTGCCAGTAGTTGGGGGTCGGGACTCAGCACAGATACGCAGTATTTT. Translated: CASSWGSGLSTDTQYF.